This T cell receptor beta chain derives from a study of beta chain features in type 1 diabetes. The study's findings and limits: Shortening that was moderate but significant affected the TCRB CDR3s of Type 1 diabetes patients in all four CD4+ subsets.

Trimming cost V 1 base and J 9 bases, with 8 bases left between them. CDR1 and CDR2 from the germline V gene are LGHNA and YSLEER. The CDR3 consists of 12 residues. This clone was recorded a few times. Its antigen is not identified. Every bit of the isolated RNA underwent reverse transcription, so sequencing read expressed TCRB transcripts. Measured with immunoSEQ multiplex PCR; TCRdb has only the in-frame clones, and not every one. The sample holds around 160,000 clones, 8% to 9.5% seen once. The sequence came from a young woman with type 1 diabetes. Sequencing input: central memory CD4+ T cells from blood. V usage is TRBV4-3 and J usage is TRBJ2-3, with D possibly being TRBD1 (5 bases). CDR3 nucleotide sequence: TGCGCCAGCAGCCAAGGCGCAGGGACGCAGTATTTT. It yields the protein CASSQGAGTQYF.